Below are 22 T cell receptor beta chains sequenced from a single sample in a study of blood T cells in healthy people across ages. Next came a second PCR, run for roughly 7 to 12 cycles, which used a sample-barcoded 5' primer along with a J-beta primer mix. A single record per CDR3 protein comes from TCRdb applying MiXCR to the 5' RACE reads. The sample includes 600,000 or so distinct CDR3 sequences, more than 45% of them seen just once. The sequencing sample was made of blood. The receptors stem from a man at least 80 years old in good health.

The chain joins TRBV6-2 or TRBV6-3 to TRBJ1-5, with unresolved D. The CDR3 is 14 residues long. Germline lookup yields CDR1 MNHEY and CDR2 SVGEGT. The V and J ends lost 7 bases and 0 bases respectively, with 10 bases between them. CDR3 sequence reads: CASTSPYSNQPQHF. CDR3 sequence (DNA): TGTGCCAGCACCTCCCCTTATAGCAATCAGCCCCAGCATTTT.

The rearrangement uses TRBV7-2 and TRBJ1-5; D is unresolved. Germline assignment: CDR1 SGHTA and CDR2 FQGNSA. The CDR3 spans 16 residues. The V and J ends lost 5 bases and 1 base respectively, with 15 bases between them. For the CDR3, the DNA is TGTGCCAGCAGCCCTTTTCGGGCTGGAAGCAATCAGCCCCAGCATTTT. Amino acids: CASSPFRAGSNQPQHF.

V and J are TRBV5-1 and TRBJ2-3; no reliable D call. CDR3 length: 12 residues. V was cut by 3 bases and J by 6 bases, with 8 bases left in between. Germline lookup yields CDR1 SGHRS and CDR2 YFSETQ. The CDR3 loop is CASSSERDTQYF. As DNA, the CDR3 is TGCGCCAGCAGCTCTGAACGGGATACGCAGTATTTT.

V usage is TRBV12-3 or TRBV12-4 and J usage is TRBJ1-1; 9 bases map to TRBD1. V was pared by 7 bases and J by 5 bases, with 11 bases of the junction left unmatched. The CDR3 is 15 residues long. In DNA form, the CDR3 reads TGTGCCAGCAATGACCGGGACAGGGTGGTGACTGAAGCTTTCTTT. Its protein product is CASNDRDRVVTEAFF.

V and J are TRBV4-2 and TRBJ2-7; D remains unclear. Germline V CDR1 and CDR2: LGHNA, YNFKEQ. CDR3 length equals 14 residues. Trimming shortened V by 4 bases and J by 2 bases, and 12 bases separated the two germline ends. The CDR3 loop is CASSRRVSAYEQYF. Written as DNA, the CDR3 is TGTGCCAGCAGCCGTAGGGTGTCCGCCTACGAGCAGTACTTC.

The V gene is TRBV2, the J gene TRBJ2-3, with TRBD2 identical over 7 bases. Unmatched junction bases numbered 4, after V lost 10 bases and J lost 0 bases. This CDR3 is 13 amino acids long. The germline V gene encodes CDR1 SNHLY and CDR2 FYNNEI. The CDR3 nucleotides are TGTGCCATCCCGGGAGGCAGCACAGATACGCAGTATTTT. Protein product: CAIPGGSTDTQYF.

This clonotype came up once. The V gene is TRBV2, the J gene TRBJ2-1; 14 bases line up with TRBD2. The J call may be in error: the DNA end matches TRBJ2-7 better. The CDR3 loop spans 15 amino acids. Germline loops: CDR1 SNHLY, CDR2 FYNNEI. In nucleotides, the CDR3 is TGTGCCAGCAGGGCCGGGACTAGCGGGAGCAGTGAGCAGTACTTC. This sequence encodes CASRAGTSGSSEQYF.

This clonotype was observed a few times. The rearrangement links TRBV12-3 or TRBV12-4 to TRBJ1-1; D is possibly TRBD1 (5 bases). The length of the CDR3 is 13 residues. Trimming shortened V by 0 bases and J by 11 bases, and 13 bases separated the two germline ends. This CDR3 reads CASSLARGGEAFF. DNA for the CDR3: TGTGCCAGCAGTTTAGCGAGGGGTGGGGAGGCTTTCTTT.

V is TRBV12-3 or TRBV12-4 and J is TRBJ2-3; weak D call: TRBD2 (6 bases). V was trimmed by 7 bases and J by 3 bases, leaving 17 bases between them. The CDR3 spans 15 residues. The CDR3 nucleotides are TGTGCCAGCACCCCCTCGGGGCGGGGTACAGATACGCAGTATTTT. As protein: CASTPSGRGTDTQYF.

This clonotype was observed a few times. V is TRBV6-5 and J is TRBJ2-5; a weak D match, TRBD1 (6 bases). Germline CDR1 reads MNHEY; CDR2 reads SVGAGI. The CDR3 consists of 14 residues. The germline V and J ends were trimmed by 7 bases and 7 bases, with 19 bases remaining between them. The CDR3 DNA is TGTGCCAGCACCACTCCTGGGGGCGCGGGGACCCAGTACTTC. It is translated as CASTTPGGAGTQYF.

The chain couples TRBV29-1 to TRBJ1-6, with 9 bases aligning to TRBD1. The V gene end was trimmed by 7 bases and the J gene end by 9 bases; junction bases not matched to a gene: 7. Germline-derived CDR1 and CDR2 are SQVTM and ANQGSEA. This CDR3 is 13 amino acids long. CDR3: CSAQTGGSSPLHF. Here the CDR3 DNA reads TGCAGCGCCCAGACAGGGGGAAGTTCACCCCTCCACTTT.

The CDR3 DNA follows: TGTGCCATCAGTGCAGGGCGGAGCGCGTCCTACGAGCAGTACTTC. Amino acids: CAISAGRSASYEQYF. The rearrangement uses TRBV10-3 and TRBJ2-7, with D perhaps TRBD1 (5 bases). Trimming removed 4 bases from V and 1 base from J, with 14 bases in between. The CDR3 loop spans 15 amino acids. The germline CDR1 and CDR2 sequences are ENHRY and SYGVKD.

CDR3 coding DNA: TGCGCCAGCAGCCCCCAGGGGAGCTCCTACAATGAGCAGTACTTC. Protein sequence: CASSPQGSSYNEQYF. J is TRBJ2-1 and V is TRBV4-1; maybe TRBD1 (6 bases). Gene TRBJ2-7 matches the end of the DNA better, so the J call may be wrong. Germline CDR1 is MGHRA and CDR2 is YSYEKL. The CDR3 contains 15 residues.

The gene calls are TRBV10-3 and TRBJ2-5, with a possible D match to TRBD1 (6 bases). Trimming took off 4 bases at V and 5 bases at J, with 14 bases between the two ends. Germline loops: CDR1 ENHRY, CDR2 SYGVKD. The CDR3 length is 14 residues. The CDR3 here is CAISGQVPSETQYF. CDR3 coding DNA: TGTGCCATCAGTGGACAGGTACCATCCGAGACCCAGTACTTC.

This clonotype was recorded a few times. V and J are TRBV20-1 and TRBJ2-7; 7 bases match TRBD2. CDR1 is DFQATT, CDR2 SNEGSKA, per germline (reference sequence). The V segment lost 0 bases and the J segment 0 bases; nucleotides outside the gene matches: 5. This CDR3 has 15 amino acids. Here the CDR3 DNA reads TGCAGTGCTAGAGATTCCGGGGGGAGCTCCTACGAGCAGTACTTC. Its protein is CSARDSGGSSYEQYF.

The CDR3 DNA reads TGTGCCTGGAGTAGACTAGCGGTCACCGGGGAGCTGTTTTTT. As protein: CAWSRLAVTGELFF. The V gene is TRBV30, the J gene TRBJ2-2; TRBD2 matches at 9 bases. Germline V gives CDR1 GTSNPN, CDR2 SVGIG (reference sequence). The CDR3 runs to 14 residues. With 2 bases clipped from V and 4 bases from J, the junction kept 2 bases outside the gene matches.

The V gene is TRBV20-1, the J gene TRBJ2-1; D call uncertain. Trimming pared 0 bases from V and 1 base from J, leaving 10 bases between. This CDR3 comprises 15 residues. Looked up from germline, CDR1 is DFQATT and CDR2 is SNEGSKA (reference sequence). This CDR3 is CSARDMANSYNEQFF. CDR3 coding DNA: TGCAGTGCTAGAGACATGGCGAATTCCTACAATGAGCAGTTCTTC.

In DNA form, the CDR3 reads TGCGCCAGCAGTATTCAGGGGGCGTCCGAGCAGTACTTC. Amino acid sequence: CASSIQGASEQYF. This chain joins TRBV5-1 and TRBJ2-7; the match to TRBD1 covers 8 bases. Germline V gives CDR1 SGHRS, CDR2 YFSETQ. The CDR3 has 13 amino acids. Trimming took 5 bases from V and 6 from J; bases not matched to a gene: 7.

The chain carries TRBV28 and TRBJ2-5; D not certain. Between the trimmed V and J ends, which lost 10 bases and 4 bases, there was a span of 19 bases. Germline V CDR1 and CDR2: MDHEN, SYDVKM. The CDR3 is 14 amino acids. The CDR3 DNA is TGTGCCACCTCAACCTCGGGTACCCGAGAGACCCAGTACTTC. Translating gives CATSTSGTRETQYF.

Note on this clonotype: This may be a read error, as it is one base from a much larger clone. The chain joins TRBV6-5 to TRBJ1-1; no firm D call. CDR3 length: 13 amino acids. Germline CDR1 is MNHEY and CDR2 is SVGAGI. CDR3 protein: CASSDSADTGAFF. The DNA for the CDR3 is TGTGCCAGCAGTGACTCGGCGGATACTGGAGCTTTCTTT.

The V gene is TRBV12-3 or TRBV12-4, the J gene TRBJ2-3, with D maybe TRBD1 (5 bases). The CDR3 contains 15 residues. Between the trimmed V and J ends, which lost 7 bases and 0 bases, there was a span of 14 bases. The CDR3 DNA sequence: TGTGCCAGCACCCCGGACACTACTAGCACAGATACGCAGTATTTT. Amino acid sequence: CASTPDTTSTDTQYF.

This clonotype has a handful of counts. The V and J genes are TRBV7-2 and TRBJ1-1, with 8 nucleotides matching TRBD1. The CDR3 length is 14 residues. V gave up 4 bases and J gave up 5 bases; unmatched junction bases: 6. Germline-derived CDR1 and CDR2 are SGHTA and FQGNSA. The CDR3 region has the DNA TGTGCCAGCAGCTCAGACAGGGGAGGAACTGAAGCTTTCTTT. This gives the protein CASSSDRGGTEAFF.